The source of this T cell receptor beta chain is a study of CD8 T cells in Susac syndrome. Trimming at V came to 9 bases and at J to 7 bases, leaving 5 bases not matched to a gene. The V gene's germline CDR1 is KGHDR and CDR2 SFDVKD. The CDR3 has 14 amino acids. Random hexamers primed reverse transcription of roughly 0.5 to 1 ug RNA. The CDR3 of TCR beta was amplified by immunoSEQ multiplex PCR across 54 Vbeta and 13 Jbeta. Using its own MiXCR run on the immunoSEQ multiplex PCR reads, TCRdb lists one record per CDR3 protein. The sample consists of 130,000 or so distinct CDR3 sequences, 85% to 95% of them appearing once. Negative isolation was used for CD8+ and CD4+ T cells and FACS enrichment for TEMRA cells.

The chain is built from TRBV24-1 and TRBJ1-4, with 12 bases aligning to TRBD1. Sequenced material: CD4+ T cells from PBMCs. This TCR was sampled from a human donor with multiple sclerosis. CDR3 sequence (DNA): TGTGCCACCTTACCGGGACAGGGGGCTGAAAAACTGTTTTTT. It encodes CATLPGQGAEKLFF.